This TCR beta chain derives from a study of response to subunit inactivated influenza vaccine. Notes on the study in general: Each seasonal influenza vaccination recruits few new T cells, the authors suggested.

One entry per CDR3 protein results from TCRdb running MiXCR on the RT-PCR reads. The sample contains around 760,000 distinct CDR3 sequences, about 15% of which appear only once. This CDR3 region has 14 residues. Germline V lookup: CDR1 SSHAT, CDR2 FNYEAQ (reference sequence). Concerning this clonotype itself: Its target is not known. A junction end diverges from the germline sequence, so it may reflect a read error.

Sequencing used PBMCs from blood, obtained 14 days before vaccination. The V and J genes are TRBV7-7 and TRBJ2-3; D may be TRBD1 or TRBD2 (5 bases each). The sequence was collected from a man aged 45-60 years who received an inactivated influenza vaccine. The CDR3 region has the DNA TGTGCTAGCAGCCAGGGACGGAACACAGATACGCAGTATTTT. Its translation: CASSQGRNTDTQYF.